One sample yielded the 28 T cell receptor beta chains listed below, sequenced in a study of response to subunit inactivated influenza vaccine. TCRdb re-analysed the RT-PCR reads in MiXCR, keeping a single row per CDR3 protein. The sample shows over 150,000 distinct CDR3 sequences, about 9% of them seen only once. The specimen was non-naive T cells sorted from PBMCs, collected on the day of vaccination. The receptor set was obtained from a man between 50 and 59 years old who received an inactivated influenza vaccine.

This clonotype was seen ten or more times. The rearrangement uses TRBV24-1 and TRBJ1-5; TRBD1 aligns across 9 bases. This CDR3 has 16 amino acids. Germline V gene sequence: CDR1 KGHDR, CDR2 SFDVKD. The ends lost 2 bases at V and 5 bases at J; junction bases unmatched: 6. The CDR3 reads CATSDSDGTGYQPQHF. The CDR3 region has the DNA TGTGCCACCAGTGATTCTGACGGGACAGGGTATCAGCCCCAGCATTTT.

The J gene is TRBJ2-6, the V gene TRBV5-6; D is undetermined. Germline CDR1 and CDR2: SGHDT and YYEEEE. Trimming stripped 1 base from V and 0 bases from J, with 20 bases between. This CDR3 is 20 amino acids long. The CDR3 DNA is TGTGCCAGCAGCTTGAATTTAGGGTCGATCTCTAGCTCTGGGGCCAACGTCCTGACTTTC. Translated, it gives CASSLNLGSISSSGANVLTF.

In its sample, this clonotype was seen a few times. This sequence joins TRBV29-1 and TRBJ2-1, with TRBD2 matching over 9 bases. Trimming removed 3 bases from V and 7 bases from J; junction bases left unmatched: 10. CDR3 length: 15 residues. The germline V gene encodes CDR1 SQVTM and CDR2 ANQGSEA. In nucleotides, the CDR3 is TGCAGCGTTGATTTTCGGCGGGGGGGATTGAATGAGCAGTTCTTC. As protein: CSVDFRRGGLNEQFF.

This clonotype was detected once. V usage is TRBV27 and J usage is TRBJ2-1; 9 bases agree with TRBD1. The CDR3 is 14 amino acids. Trimming took 10 bases from V and 7 from J; bases not matched to a gene: 11. The germline CDR1 and CDR2 sequences are MNHEY and SMNVEV (reference sequence). CDR3 bases: TGTGCCACAAGATACAGGGGGCGAGGGAATGAGCAGTTCTTC. Protein product: CATRYRGRGNEQFF.

The chain recombines TRBV7-2 with TRBJ1-2, with no clear D. The CDR3 is 13 amino acids. Germline CDR1 is SGHTA and CDR2 is FQGNSA. V was clipped by 6 bases and J by 4 bases, with 12 bases between them. DNA for the CDR3: TGTGCCAGCAGTTCGAACCGGCGCTATGGCTACACCTTC. This translates into CASSSNRRYGYTF.

This chain joins TRBV4-3 and TRBJ2-3; 7 bases map to TRBD2. In germline, CDR1 is LGHNA, CDR2 YSLEER. This CDR3 spans 16 amino acids. Unmatched junction bases numbered 13, after V lost 2 bases and J lost 8 bases. The CDR3 DNA reads as TGCGCCAGCAGCCAATGGGACTTTATCGGCGGGGGTACGCAGTATTTT. Protein sequence: CASSQWDFIGGGTQYF.

This clonotype showed up just a few times. The rearrangement uses TRBV7-2 and TRBJ1-2; the match to TRBD1 covers 8 bases. The CDR3 covers 16 residues. Germline loops: CDR1 SGHTA, CDR2 FQGNSA. The V segment lost 5 bases and the J segment 6 bases; nucleotides outside the gene matches: 14. The CDR3 bases are TGTGCCAGCAGCAGAGAGGTGTTCGACAGGGGTCATGGCTACACCTTC. It codes for CASSREVFDRGHGYTF.

The gene calls are TRBV30 and TRBJ2-2; tentatively, D is TRBD1 or TRBD2 (6 bases each). The CDR3 is 14 amino acids. Trimming pared 2 bases from V and 3 bases from J, leaving 10 bases between. CDR1 and CDR2 from the germline V gene are GTSNPN and SVGIG (reference sequence). The CDR3 reads CAWSWGADTGELFF. In nucleotides, the CDR3 is TGTGCCTGGAGTTGGGGGGCAGACACCGGGGAGCTGTTTTTT.

There are many counts of this clonotype. The CDR3 region is CASTKGNPNTEAFF. CDR3 DNA: TGTGCCAGCACCAAAGGGAACCCCAACACTGAAGCTTTCTTT. J is TRBJ1-1 and V is TRBV12-3 or TRBV12-4, with no clear D. V lost 7 bases and J lost 2, with 14 bases in between. The CDR3 is made up of 14 amino acids.

This clonotype was picked up a small number of times. The J gene is TRBJ2-7, the V gene TRBV29-1, with D possibly being TRBD1 (5 bases). Germline V lookup: CDR1 SQVTM, CDR2 ANQGSEA. This CDR3 is built from 14 residues. V was clipped by 1 base and J by 0 bases, with 10 bases between them. In nucleotides, the CDR3 is TGCAGCGTTGAAGCAACAGGTAACTCCTACGAGCAGTACTTC. Translation: CSVEATGNSYEQYF.

This clonotype has a handful of counts. The junction departs from the called germline gene at one end, perhaps through a read error. The chain is built from TRBV7-9 and TRBJ1-1; D is perhaps TRBD1 (5 bases). Germline lookup yields CDR1 SEHNR and CDR2 FQNEAQ (reference sequence). The CDR3 has 17 amino acids. The CDR3 loop is CASSSGLRDQTNAEAFF. CDR3 bases: TGTGCCAGCAGCTCGGGGCTCAGGGATCAGACGAACGCTGAAGCTTTCTTT.

V gene TRBV5-5 combines with J gene TRBJ2-7; tentative D call: TRBD1 (5 bases). The CDR3 is 16 residues long. V was trimmed by 0 bases and J by 2 bases, leaving 15 bases between them. CDR1 is SGHKS and CDR2 is YYEKEE in the germline V gene (reference sequence). DNA for the CDR3: TGTGCCAGCAGCTTGGACGGGCAGGGATTTACCTACGAGCAGTACTTC. It translates to CASSLDGQGFTYEQYF.

This clonotype was observed at least ten times. The CDR3 here is CASSFREGVQETQYF. The DNA of the CDR3 is TGCGCCAGCAGCTTTCGGGAAGGGGTCCAAGAGACCCAGTACTTC. V gene TRBV5-1 combines with J gene TRBJ2-5; tentatively, D is TRBD1 or TRBD2 (5 bases each). Per the germline V gene, CDR1 is SGHRS and CDR2 is YFSETQ. Between the trimmed V and J ends, which lost 2 bases and 1 base, there was a span of 12 bases. This CDR3 is built from 15 residues.

The table lists this clonotype with many counts. V gene TRBV2 combines with J gene TRBJ2-5, with 8 bases matching TRBD2. V lost 4 bases and J lost 5; bases outside the gene matches: 6. The germline gives CDR1 SNHLY, CDR2 FYNNEI. The CDR3 has 14 amino acids. The CDR3 sequence: CASSGLAGRETQYF. CDR3 DNA sequence: TGTGCCAGCAGTGGTCTAGCGGGCAGGGAGACCCAGTACTTC.

This clonotype has only a few counts. The chain combines TRBV6-2 or TRBV6-3 with TRBJ1-3, with D possibly TRBD1 on 5 matching bases. The ends were cut back, 2 bases at V and 8 bases at J, with 16 bases in the middle. Germline CDR1 is MNHEY and CDR2 is SVGEGT. The CDR3 runs to 15 residues. The CDR3 here is CASSYAGTGGDTIYF. The DNA for the CDR3 is TGTGCCAGCAGTTACGCCGGGACTGGAGGGGACACCATATATTTT.

The chain employs TRBV6-2 or TRBV6-3 and TRBJ2-1, with 7 bases lining up with TRBD2. Germline V gene lookup returns CDR1 MNHEY and CDR2 SVGEGT. The CDR3 totals 14 residues. V dropped 8 bases and J dropped 7; count of bases not matched to a gene: 11. The CDR3 DNA sequence: TGTGCCAGCGGCCGCGCTAGCGGATGGAATGAGCAGTTCTTC. Its translation: CASGRASGWNEQFF.

The chain joins TRBV4-3 to TRBJ1-4; maybe TRBD1 (5 bases). V was shortened by 4 bases and J by 1 base, with 10 bases between the two germline ends. The CDR3 is 15 residues long. Germline V gene lookup returns CDR1 LGHNA and CDR2 YSLEER. The CDR3 is CASSPRGVTNEKLFF. CDR3 bases: TGCGCCAGCAGCCCGAGGGGTGTAACTAATGAAAAACTGTTTTTT.

The rearrangement links TRBV20-1 to TRBJ2-1; 10 nucleotides match TRBD2. CDR1 DFQATT and CDR2 SNEGSKA come from the germline V gene (reference sequence). The CDR3 extends over 22 amino acids. V was clipped by 4 bases and J by 0 bases; unmatched bases: 24. CDR3: CSAISGRRTSGFPSSSYNEQFF. For the CDR3, the DNA is TGCAGTGCTATATCGGGTAGACGGACTAGCGGTTTTCCTTCGAGCTCCTACAATGAGCAGTTCTTC.

At least ten counts were recorded for this clonotype. The V gene is TRBV4-1, the J gene TRBJ1-5; the D gene is possibly TRBD1 (6 bases). The CDR3 length is 17 residues. Germline loops: CDR1 MGHRA, CDR2 YSYEKL. The V end was cut by 2 bases, the J end by 5 bases, with 19 bases between. The CDR3 loop is CASSQTPGQGNHQPQHF. The CDR3 nucleotides read TGCGCCAGCAGCCAAACACCGGGACAAGGGAACCATCAGCCCCAGCATTTT.

This clonotype was counted at least ten times. V gene TRBV12-3 or TRBV12-4 combines with J gene TRBJ2-3; TRBD1 matches at 9 bases. The CDR3 is made up of 13 amino acids. J lost 7 bases, V lost 6 bases, and 5 bases had no gene match. DNA of the CDR3: TGTGCCAGCAGAGTACAGGGGGCTTATACGCAGTATTTT. Encoded protein: CASRVQGAYTQYF.

This clonotype was found many times. V and J are TRBV11-2 and TRBJ2-2, with D perhaps TRBD2 (6 bases). There are 17 residues in the CDR3. Trimming took off 4 bases at V and 5 bases at J, with 20 bases between the two ends. CDR1 and CDR2 from the germline V gene are SGHAT and FQNNGV. CDR3 amino acids: CASSWFEVGRGTGELFF. For the CDR3, the DNA is TGTGCCAGCAGCTGGTTCGAGGTCGGGAGAGGGACCGGGGAGCTGTTTTTT.

Comment on this clonotype: A junction end diverges from the germline sequence, so it may reflect a read error. J is TRBJ2-7 and V is TRBV5-6; D unclear. The germline V gene encodes CDR1 SGHDT and CDR2 YYEEEE. CDR3 length equals 13 residues. CDR3 in DNA: TGTGCCATCAGCCCCGGTCCCGGCTGCCCGCAGTACTTC. This encodes CAISPGPGCPQYF.

This chain uses TRBV11-2 with TRBJ1-2; D might be TRBD1 (6 bases). The germline V gene has CDR1 SGHAT and CDR2 FQNNGV. The germline V and J ends were trimmed by 2 bases and 6 bases, with 13 bases remaining between them. The CDR3 is made up of 14 amino acids. CDR3 residues: CASSLSSYRDGYTF. The CDR3 bases are TGTGCCAGCAGCTTATCTAGTTACAGGGATGGCTACACCTTC.

The gene calls are TRBV20-1 and TRBJ2-3; D gene unclear. V was trimmed by 4 bases and J by 4 bases, leaving 15 bases between them. Germline lookup yields CDR1 DFQATT and CDR2 SNEGSKA (reference sequence). The CDR3 length is 14 residues. This CDR3 is CSATWVGSADTQYF. CDR3 DNA sequence: TGCAGTGCTACGTGGGTAGGGTCCGCAGATACGCAGTATTTT.

This clonotype was observed a handful of times. The rearrangement uses TRBV6-2 or TRBV6-3 and TRBJ2-1; D is ambiguous. The germline CDR1 and CDR2 sequences are MNHEY and SVGEGT. CDR3 length equals 12 residues. Trimming took 10 bases from V and 4 from J, leaving 11 bases between them. In DNA form, the CDR3 reads TGTGCCACCTCACCCGGTTACAATGAGCAGTTCTTC. Protein product: CATSPGYNEQFF.

This clonotype has just a few counts. The chain uses TRBV20-1 and TRBJ2-1, with 8 bases matching TRBD1. Germline V gives CDR1 DFQATT, CDR2 SNEGSKA (reference sequence). The CDR3 sequence is 16 residues long. J lost 4 bases, V lost 3 bases, and 11 bases had no gene match. The CDR3 nucleotides read TGCAGTGCTAGTGTCCACGGACAGGGAAGTTACAATGAGCAGTTCTTC. Its protein product is CSASVHGQGSYNEQFF.

The J gene is TRBJ2-5, the V gene TRBV11-2; TRBD2 matches at 16 bases. The CDR3 extends over 20 amino acids. With 1 base clipped from V and 6 bases from J, the junction kept 14 bases outside the gene matches. Germline V gene sequence: CDR1 SGHAT, CDR2 FQNNGV. The CDR3 protein is CASSLVGPGTSGGAWKTQYF. CDR3 nucleotides: TGTGCCAGCAGCTTAGTTGGACCAGGGACTAGCGGGGGGGCCTGGAAGACCCAGTACTTC.

The table lists this clonotype with a few counts. J is TRBJ2-4 and V is TRBV28, with a weak D call TRBD2 (5 bases). Germline V lookup: CDR1 MDHEN, CDR2 SYDVKM. CDR3 size: 12 residues. Deletions cut 6 bases from V and 3 bases from J, with 6 bases between. This CDR3 reads CASRDFKNIQYF. CDR3 bases: TGTGCCAGCAGGGACTTCAAAAACATTCAGTACTTC.